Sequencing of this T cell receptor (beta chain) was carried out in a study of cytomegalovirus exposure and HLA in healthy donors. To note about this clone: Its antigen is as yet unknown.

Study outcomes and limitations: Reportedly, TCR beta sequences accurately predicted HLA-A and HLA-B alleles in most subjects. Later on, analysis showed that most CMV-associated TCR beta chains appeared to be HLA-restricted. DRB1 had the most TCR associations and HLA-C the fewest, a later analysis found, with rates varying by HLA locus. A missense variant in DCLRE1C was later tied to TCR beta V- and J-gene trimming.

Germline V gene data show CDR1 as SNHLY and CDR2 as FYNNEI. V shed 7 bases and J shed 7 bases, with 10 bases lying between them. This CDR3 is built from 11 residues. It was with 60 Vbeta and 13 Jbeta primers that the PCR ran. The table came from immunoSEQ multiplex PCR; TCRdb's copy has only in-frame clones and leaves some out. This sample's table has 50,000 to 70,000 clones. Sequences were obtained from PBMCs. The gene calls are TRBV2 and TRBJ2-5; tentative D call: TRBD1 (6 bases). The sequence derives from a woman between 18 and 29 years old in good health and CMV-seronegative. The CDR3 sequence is CASTPTGTQYF. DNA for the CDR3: TGTGCCAGCACCCCGACAGGGACCCAGTACTTC.